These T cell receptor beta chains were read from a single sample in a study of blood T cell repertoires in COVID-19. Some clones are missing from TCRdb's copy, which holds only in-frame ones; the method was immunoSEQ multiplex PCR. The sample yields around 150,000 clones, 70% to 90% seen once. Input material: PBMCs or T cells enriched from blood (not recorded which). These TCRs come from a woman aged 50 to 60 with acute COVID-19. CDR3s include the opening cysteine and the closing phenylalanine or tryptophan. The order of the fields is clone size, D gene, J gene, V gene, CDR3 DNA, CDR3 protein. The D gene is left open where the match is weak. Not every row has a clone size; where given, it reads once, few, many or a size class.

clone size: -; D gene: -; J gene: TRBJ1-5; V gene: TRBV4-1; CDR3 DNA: TGCGCCAGCAGCCAATGGGGGATGGGACTCAGGGGCAATCAGCCCCAGCATTTT; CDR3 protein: CASSQWGMGLRGNQPQHF
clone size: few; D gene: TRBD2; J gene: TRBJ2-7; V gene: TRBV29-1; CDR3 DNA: TGCAGCGTTGGACTAGCGGGAGATGGCGAGCAGTACTTC; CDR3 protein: CSVGLAGDGEQYF
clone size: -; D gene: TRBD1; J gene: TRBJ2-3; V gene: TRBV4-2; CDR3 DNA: TGTGCCAGCAGCCAAGGTCGGTTTCGGACAGGGACGACAGATACGCAGTATTTT; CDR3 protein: CASSQGRFRTGTTDTQYF
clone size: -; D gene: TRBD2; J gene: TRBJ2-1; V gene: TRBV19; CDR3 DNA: TGTGCCAGTAGTCCGCTAGCGGGGTACTACAATGAGCAGTTCTTC; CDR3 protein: CASSPLAGYYNEQFF
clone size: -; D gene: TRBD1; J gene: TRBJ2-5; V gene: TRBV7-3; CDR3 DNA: TGTGCCAGCAGCTTCCGACAGGGGGAGACCCAGTACTTC; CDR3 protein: CASSFRQGETQYF
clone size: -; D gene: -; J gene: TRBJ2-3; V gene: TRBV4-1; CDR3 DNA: TGCGCCAGCAGCCAGCCCAGTTGGGAGAGGATAGATACGCAGTATTTT; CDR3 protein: CASSQPSWERIDTQYF
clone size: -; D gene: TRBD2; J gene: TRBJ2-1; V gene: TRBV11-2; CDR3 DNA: TGTGCCAGCAGCCGTCAGCGGGAGATAGGTGAGCAGTTCTTC; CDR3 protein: CASSRQREIGEQFF
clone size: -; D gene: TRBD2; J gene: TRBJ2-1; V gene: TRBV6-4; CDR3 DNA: TGTGCCAGCAGGCAGCATGGGACTAGCGGGAACAATGAGCAGTTCTTC; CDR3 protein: CASRQHGTSGNNEQFF
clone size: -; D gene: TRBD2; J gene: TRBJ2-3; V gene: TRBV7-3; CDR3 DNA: TGTGCCAGCAGTTCAGCGGGAGGAATAGATACGCAGTATTTT; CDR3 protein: CASSSAGGIDTQYF
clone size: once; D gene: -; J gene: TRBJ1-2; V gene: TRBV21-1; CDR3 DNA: TGTGCCAGCAGTCGAGGCGTTGGACAGGGTCTGGGCTACACCTTC; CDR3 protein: CASSRGVGQGLGYTF
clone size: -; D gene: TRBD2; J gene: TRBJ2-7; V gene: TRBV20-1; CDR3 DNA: TGCAGTGCTAGTAAAGCGGGAGGCATCCACGAGCAGTACTTC; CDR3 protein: CSASKAGGIHEQYF